This T cell receptor beta chain was captured by sequencing in a study of T cell changes during pregnancy in multiple sclerosis. The CDR3 consists of 15 residues. V lost 8 bases, J lost 3 bases, and 8 bases stayed unmatched. The germline CDR1 and CDR2 sequences are MNHNS and SASEGT. The assay was immunoSEQ multiplex PCR, and TCRdb's table has in-frame clones only and misses some. The sample records some 31,000 clones, 91% being singletons. The receptor was derived from a female donor in good health, enrolled as a control in a pregnancy study. The gene calls are TRBV6-1 and TRBJ2-3; 10 positions agree with TRBD2. The material sequenced was CD8+ T cells from peripheral blood mononuclear cells, taken in the second trimester of pregnancy. For the CDR3, the DNA is TGTGCCAGCCTCTATAGCGGGGGGTTAACAGATACGCAGTATTTT. Residues: CASLYSGGLTDTQYF.